Listed here are 30 T cell receptor beta chains from one sample, sequenced in a study of T cell repertoires in cytomegalovirus infection. TCRdb re-derived calls from the reads in MiXCR, one entry per CDR3 protein. Altogether hundreds of thousands of distinct CDR3 sequences are present, 30% to 35% being singletons, with the ten largest covering 18%. No antigen has been assigned to these receptors. The sequenced sample was cultured PBMCs, obtained from culture after CMV antigen stimulation. These receptors all come from a human donor in good health (CMV status not recorded). Some clones in this sample may be carry-over from other donors' samples.

The genes are TRBV28 and TRBJ1-5; weak D call: TRBD1 (5 bases). The CDR3 extends over 11 amino acids. Trimming left V 5 bases short and J 9 bases short, with 8 bases between. In germline, CDR1 is MDHEN, CDR2 SYDVKM. The CDR3 sequence: CASSAGAPQHF. The CDR3 region has the DNA TGTGCCAGCAGTGCCGGGGCGCCCCAGCATTTT.

The chain is built from TRBV29-1 and TRBJ1-1, with D tentatively TRBD1 (5 bases). This CDR3 has 11 residues. Germline V lookup: CDR1 SQVTM, CDR2 ANQGSEA. Trimming removed 4 bases at V and 8 bases at J, with 11 bases between. The CDR3 region has the DNA TGCAGCGTTGCGGGGGGAAACGAAGCTTTCTTT. Translating it yields CSVAGGNEAFF.

In DNA, the CDR3 is TGTGCCAGCAGCTTGGCCGGAAAGCGGGGGTTCTCAGATACGCAGTATTTT. Translated: CASSLAGKRGFSDTQYF. The chain couples TRBV5-5 to TRBJ2-3; 8 bases fit TRBD2. CDR1 and CDR2 (germline): SGHKS, YYEKEE (reference sequence). The CDR3 extends over 17 amino acids. V lost 0 bases and J lost 4; bases outside the gene matches: 10.

This rearrangement joins TRBV7-2 to TRBJ1-2; D uncertain. There are 13 residues in the CDR3. CDR1 is SGHTA, CDR2 FQGNSA, per germline. The V and J ends lost 1 base and 1 base respectively, with 4 bases between them. This CDR3 reads CASSLVVNYGYTF. Here the CDR3 DNA reads TGTGCCAGCAGCTTAGTTGTTAACTATGGCTACACCTTC.

This sequence joins TRBV6-6 and TRBJ2-5; 7 nucleotides agree with TRBD1. V shed 4 bases, J shed 3 bases, and the junction held 8 bases outside the gene matches. The CDR3 contains 15 residues. Germline assignment: CDR1 MNHNY and CDR2 SVGAGI (reference sequence). CDR3 sequence (DNA): TGTGCCAGCAGTTCCACGACAGGGTGGAAAGAGACCCAGTACTTC. Translating it yields CASSSTTGWKETQYF.

This chain uses TRBV27 with TRBJ2-3; D may correspond to TRBD1 or TRBD2 (5 bases each). The CDR3 has 16 residues. Trimming removed 5 bases at V and 0 bases at J, with 15 bases between. Germline lookup yields CDR1 MNHEY and CDR2 SMNVEV (reference sequence). The CDR3 here is CASSRQTLASTDTQYF. CDR3 DNA: TGTGCCAGCAGTCGACAGACCCTAGCTAGCACAGATACGCAGTATTTT.

In DNA form, the CDR3 reads TGTGCCAGCAGCTCCGCCCGGGCCGGGGATAGCGTCCAGGATGAGCAGTTCTTC. Amino acid sequence: CASSSARAGDSVQDEQFF. The chain couples TRBV11-2 to TRBJ2-1; D is possibly TRBD2 (5 bases). Per germline, CDR1 SGHAT and CDR2 FQNNGV. The CDR3 is made up of 18 amino acids. Trimming removed 4 bases from V and 8 bases from J, with 27 bases in between.

The genes are TRBV9 and TRBJ2-3; TRBD2 matches at 7 bases. Germline CDR1 is SGDLS and CDR2 is YYNGEE. With 4 bases clipped from V and 1 base from J, the junction kept 9 bases outside the gene matches. This CDR3 contains 16 residues. The CDR3, as DNA: TGTGCCAGCAGCCCCAGAAGACTAGCTGGCACAGATACGCAGTATTTT. Amino acid sequence: CASSPRRLAGTDTQYF. The variable domain in full, with the rest retrieved from reference TRBV9 and TRBJ2-3, is DSGVTQTPKHLITATGQRVTLRCSPRSGDLSVYWYQQSLDQGLQFLIQYYNGEERAKGNILERFSAQQFPDLHSELNLSSLELGDSALYFCASSPRRLAGTDTQYFGPGTRLTVL.

The genes are TRBV28 and TRBJ2-1; a possible D gene is TRBD1 (6 bases). V lost 10 bases and J 7 bases, leaving 11 bases between the germline ends. The CDR3 is 11 amino acids. Germline CDR1 and CDR2: MDHEN and SYDVKM. The CDR3 loop reads CAIQGRNEQFF. DNA for the CDR3: TGTGCCATACAGGGTAGGAATGAGCAGTTCTTC.

The chain has TRBV18 and TRBJ2-7; the D is unclear. Germline CDR1 reads KGHSH; CDR2 reads LQKENI. Trimming stripped 3 bases from V and 3 bases from J, with 15 bases between. The CDR3 length is 15 residues. The CDR3 sequence: CASSPPRRGNYEQYF. The CDR3, as DNA: TGTGCCAGCTCACCCCCACGACGCGGCAACTACGAGCAGTACTTC.

This clonotype appeared many times. The chain couples TRBV7-2 to TRBJ2-4; D is unclear. Germline CDR1 and CDR2: SGHTA and FQGNSA. The CDR3 loop spans 20 amino acids. V lost 5 bases and J lost 1, with 27 bases in between. CDR3 residues: CASSPRPPTEVGSAKNIQYF. The DNA of the CDR3 is TGTGCCAGCAGCCCCCGTCCCCCAACGGAAGTCGGTTCGGCCAAAAACATTCAGTACTTC. The complete variable domain, with remaining parts taken from reference TRBV7-2 and TRBJ2-4, reads GAGVSQSPSNKVTEKGKDVELRCDPISGHTALYWYRQSLGQGLEFLIYFQGNSAPDKSGLPSDRFSAERTGGSVSTLTIQRTQQEDSAVYLCASSPRPPTEVGSAKNIQYFGAGTRLSVL.

This clonotype appeared a single time. The chain joins TRBV6-5 to TRBJ2-2; no clear D gene. In germline, CDR1 is MNHEY, CDR2 SVGAGI. Trimming took 9 bases from V and 6 from J, leaving 11 bases between them. The CDR3 sequence is 12 residues long. The CDR3, as DNA: TGTGCCAGTCGGAAAAGCCCCGGGGAGCTGTTTTTT. Amino acid sequence: CASRKSPGELFF.

This clonotype was seen a handful of times. The CDR3 DNA reads TGTGCCAGCAGCTTAATGGGGGGCTCCGGGGAGCTGTTTTTT. Protein product: CASSLMGGSGELFF. The rearrangement joins TRBV7-2 to TRBJ2-2; either TRBD1 or TRBD2 may fit D (6 bases each). This CDR3 is 14 amino acids long. The V end was cut by 2 bases, the J end by 6 bases, with 10 bases between. Germline V gives CDR1 SGHTA, CDR2 FQGNSA.

V and J are TRBV19 and TRBJ1-6; a possible D gene is TRBD1 (6 bases). Germline assignment: CDR1 LNHDA and CDR2 SQIVND (reference sequence). This CDR3 has 14 residues. V shed 3 bases and J shed 8 bases, with 11 bases lying between them. The CDR3 here is CASSIGRGDSPLHF. The DNA of the CDR3 is TGTGCCAGTAGTATCGGCAGGGGTGATTCACCCCTCCACTTT.

This clonotype was counted only a few times. This chain joins TRBV12-3 or TRBV12-4 and TRBJ1-5; a weak D match, TRBD1 (6 bases). The germline V and J ends were trimmed by 9 bases and 1 base, with 13 bases remaining between them. The CDR3 is 14 residues long. The CDR3: CASGGTSSNQPQHF. DNA of the CDR3: TGTGCCAGTGGAGGGACATCCAGCAATCAGCCCCAGCATTTT.

This clonotype was detected ten times or more. This rearrangement joins TRBV7-2 to TRBJ2-7, with a possible D match to TRBD1 (6 bases). The CDR3 length is 15 residues. The germline V gene has CDR1 SGHTA and CDR2 FQGNSA. Trimming stripped 5 bases from V and 4 bases from J, with 18 bases between. The CDR3 DNA sequence: TGTGCCAGCAGCCCGCTACGCCGGGACAATTACGAGCAGTACTTC. Translated, it gives CASSPLRRDNYEQYF.

This clonotype was detected ten times or more. This sequence joins TRBV7-2 and TRBJ2-1, with TRBD2 identical over 11 bases. The CDR3 totals 17 residues. V was clipped by 1 base and J by 9 bases; unmatched bases: 11. Germline CDR1 reads SGHTA; CDR2 reads FQGNSA. The CDR3: CASSLDILAGGLGEQFF. For the CDR3, the DNA is TGTGCCAGCAGCTTAGATATCCTAGCGGGGGGTTTAGGTGAGCAGTTCTTC.

The table lists this clonotype with a few counts. This chain connects TRBV7-2 to TRBJ2-6, with unresolved D. The germline gives CDR1 SGHTA, CDR2 FQGNSA. The V gene lost 5 bases and the J gene lost 6 bases, with 11 bases spanning the gap. The CDR3 is made up of 14 amino acids. The CDR3 sequence is CASSVTLAANVLTF. The CDR3 DNA follows: TGTGCCAGCAGCGTAACTCTGGCGGCCAACGTCCTGACTTTC.

This clonotype was detected a few times. The V call is TRBV7-2, the J call TRBJ1-3; 9 bases fit TRBD1. Germline CDR1 reads SGHTA; CDR2 reads FQGNSA. V dropped 8 bases and J dropped 10; count of bases not matched to a gene: 15. CDR3 length: 15 amino acids. CDR3 region: CASYHRDRVFHTIYF. As DNA, the CDR3 is TGTGCCAGCTACCACCGGGACAGGGTTTTTCATACCATATATTTT.

V and J are TRBV2 and TRBJ1-5; D not certain. The germline V gene encodes CDR1 SNHLY and CDR2 FYNNEI. This CDR3 comprises 15 residues. The V end was cut by 10 bases, the J end by 1 base, with 17 bases between. The CDR3 region is CATKDPWVSNQPQHF. In nucleotides, the CDR3 is TGTGCCACCAAAGACCCTTGGGTCAGCAATCAGCCCCAGCATTTT.

This sequence joins TRBV10-3 and TRBJ2-3, with 13 bases lining up with TRBD2. With 3 bases clipped from V and 2 bases from J, the junction kept 11 bases outside the gene matches. The germline CDR1 and CDR2 sequences are ENHRY and SYGVKD. The CDR3 totals 19 residues. CDR3 sequence reads: CAISDTSGGAGHLTDTQYF. The CDR3 coding sequence is TGTGCCATCAGTGACACTAGCGGGGGGGCCGGACACCTCACAGATACGCAGTATTTT.

This clonotype occurred a few times. The CDR3 protein is CASSSPGAGRSTGELFF. In nucleotides, the CDR3 is TGTGCCAGCAGTTCCCCCGGGGCGGGGAGGAGCACCGGGGAGCTGTTTTTT. The chain couples TRBV28 to TRBJ2-2; perhaps TRBD2 as D (6 bases). Germline loops: CDR1 MDHEN, CDR2 SYDVKM. Trimming cost V 4 bases and J 4 bases, with 19 bases left between them. The CDR3 has 17 amino acids.

This clonotype was seen more than once but under ten times. The CDR3 nucleotides read TGTGCCAGCACCGGGGGAAGCATAAACAATGAGCAGTTCTTC. Its translation is CASTGGSINNEQFF. V is TRBV6-2 or TRBV6-3 and J is TRBJ2-1, with a weak D call TRBD2 (6 bases). The CDR3 is made up of 14 amino acids. Per the germline V gene, CDR1 is MNHEY and CDR2 is SVGEGT. With 7 bases removed from V and 5 bases from J, the gap between germline ends came to 15 bases.

Only one count was recorded for this clonotype. The chain uses TRBV5-1 and TRBJ2-5; a weak D match, TRBD2 (5 bases). The CDR3 is made up of 14 amino acids. V was trimmed by 0 bases and J by 3 bases, leaving 9 bases between them. Germline V gene sequence: CDR1 SGHRS, CDR2 YFSETQ. The CDR3 loop is CASSLALSEETQYF. The CDR3, as DNA: TGCGCCAGCAGCTTGGCGCTTAGCGAAGAGACCCAGTACTTC.

This clonotype was observed a few times. The V call is TRBV12-3 or TRBV12-4, the J call TRBJ2-1; D is uncertain. Trimming left V 4 bases short and J 4 bases short, with 8 bases between. The CDR3 runs 13 residues. CDR3 residues: CASSSAEYNEQFF. The CDR3 DNA reads as TGTGCCAGCAGTTCGGCAGAATACAATGAGCAGTTCTTC.

This clonotype was observed at least ten times. The V gene is TRBV12-3 or TRBV12-4, the J gene TRBJ1-1; D is ambiguous. Trimming took off 3 bases at V and 8 bases at J, with 7 bases between the two ends. The CDR3 extends over 11 amino acids. CDR3 nucleotide sequence: TGTGCCAGCAGTTTCGGAAGCGAAGCTTTCTTT. Its translation: CASSFGSEAFF.

The chain employs TRBV2 and TRBJ1-2; the match to TRBD1 covers 9 bases. Trimming cost V 1 base and J 4 bases; bases outside gene matches: 7. Germline CDR1 and CDR2: SNHLY and FYNNEI. CDR3 length equals 16 residues. The CDR3 is CASSEGQADRGYGYTF. CDR3 coding DNA: TGTGCCAGCAGTGAAGGGCAAGCGGACAGGGGCTATGGCTACACCTTC.

This clonotype was seen more than once but under ten times. The chain carries TRBV6-1 and TRBJ2-7, with 12 bases fitting TRBD2. CDR1 is MNHNS and CDR2 is SASEGT in the germline V gene. J gave up 2 bases and V 6 bases, and 8 bases lay outside the gene matches. This CDR3 has 16 amino acids. CDR3 sequence (DNA): TGTGCCAGCAGCCGGGGACTAGCGGGTGCCACCTACGAGCAGTACTTC. It encodes CASSRGLAGATYEQYF.

There are a few counts of this clonotype. The chain couples TRBV19 to TRBJ1-1; no reliable D call. This CDR3 spans 11 amino acids. The V end lost 8 bases, the J end lost 4 bases, and 8 bases lay between the germline ends. Germline assignment: CDR1 LNHDA and CDR2 SQIVND (reference sequence). The CDR3 spells CASRLGTEAFF. The CDR3 DNA follows: TGTGCCAGTCGGCTTGGCACTGAAGCTTTCTTT.

The chain is built from TRBV10-3 and TRBJ2-7, with 8 bases lining up with TRBD1. The V gene's germline CDR1 is ENHRY and CDR2 SYGVKD. The CDR3 has 14 amino acids. Trimming cost V 3 bases and J 2 bases; bases outside gene matches: 3. CDR3: CAISEWTGTYEQYF. CDR3 coding DNA: TGTGCCATCAGTGAATGGACAGGGACCTACGAGCAGTACTTC.